The T cell receptor beta chain described here comes from a study of blood T cell repertoires in COVID-19. Study details: T cells, B-cell-depleted T cells, or PBMCs supplied cDNA or gDNA.

The protocol was immunoSEQ multiplex PCR, while the TCRdb copy is restricted to in-frame clones and leaves out a portion. The sample contains 150,000 to 200,000 clones, 75% to 90% of which appear only once. CDR1 and CDR2 (germline): SGHAT, FQNNGV. The CDR3 contains 14 residues. V lost 0 bases and J 2 bases, leaving 7 bases between the germline ends. This chain joins TRBV11-2 and TRBJ1-2, with D uncertain. The receptor's source is a human donor with active or convalescent COVID-19. The donor label of this sample is uncertain. What was sequenced was peripheral blood. CDR3 protein: CASSLDAGNYGYTF. CDR3 nucleotide sequence: TGTGCCAGCAGCTTAGACGCGGGAAACTATGGCTACACCTTC. The entire variable domain, with the rest obtained from reference TRBV11-2 and TRBJ1-2, is as follows: EAGVAQSPRYKIIEKRQSVAFWCNPISGHATLYWYQQILGQGPKLLIQFQNNGVVDDSQLPKDRFSAERLKGVDSTLKIQPAKLEDSAVYLCASSLDAGNYGYTFGSGTRLTVV.